Sequencing of this TCR beta chain was carried out in a study of blood T cell repertoires in COVID-19. Cohorts were determined from participant-reported clinical history. Donors in Cohort 3 counted as recovered after two negative PCRs, clearance, or symptom resolution. Authors' analysis steps: It was from reference gene primer amplification that nucleated cell counts were estimated. TCRdb's copy holds only in-frame clones and misses some; the assay was immunoSEQ multiplex PCR. From that table come the V and J calls and clone size; the DNA was used to work out D and trimming. In the table there are 450,000 to 500,000 clones, about 90% of which are singletons. Between the trimmed V and J ends, which lost 7 bases and 4 bases, there was a span of 16 bases. CDR3 size: 14 residues. CDR1 and CDR2 from the germline V gene are MNHEY and SVGAGI.

Specimen: PBMCs or T cells enriched from blood (not recorded which). This rearrangement joins TRBV6-5 to TRBJ2-5, with D possibly being TRBD2 (7 bases). This receptor was taken from a woman aged 18 to 35 who had recovered from COVID-19. CDR3 nucleotide sequence: TGTGCCAGCAACCGGGGGCTAGCGGTAGAGACCCAGTACTTC. Amino acids: CASNRGLAVETQYF.